The 32 T cell receptor beta chains reported below all come from one sample, sequenced in a study of blood T cell repertoires in COVID-19. TCRdb's table, derived via immunoSEQ multiplex PCR, lists solely in-frame clones and lacks some. This repertoire shows approximately 120,000 clones, about 82% found once; its top ten account for roughly 5.4%. The specimen was peripheral blood. The source is a human donor in a cohort sampled during active COVID-19.

This chain connects TRBV6-5 to TRBJ2-5; 9 nucleotides match TRBD1. Germline CDR1 and CDR2: MNHEY and SVGAGI. V was pared by 11 bases and J by 1 base, with 8 bases of the junction left unmatched. The CDR3 runs 14 residues. In nucleotides, the CDR3 is TGTGCCGGAGGGCGGGACAGGGTCCAAGAGACCCAGTACTTC. Residues: CAGGRDRVQETQYF.

This chain joins TRBV5-1 and TRBJ2-3, with D hard to call. Germline V lookup: CDR1 SGHRS, CDR2 YFSETQ. The CDR3 is 13 amino acids. V lost 5 bases and J 2 bases, leaving 9 bases between the germline ends. The CDR3 protein is CASSMGSTDTQYF. CDR3 nucleotides: TGCGCCAGCAGTATGGGCTCCACAGATACGCAGTATTTT.

V usage is TRBV2 and J usage is TRBJ1-2; D might be TRBD1 (6 bases). CDR1 is SNHLY, CDR2 FYNNEI, per germline. V gave up 1 base and J gave up 8 bases, with 11 bases separating them. The CDR3 sequence is 13 residues long. The CDR3: CASSEENRVGYTF. CDR3 nucleotide sequence: TGTGCCAGCAGTGAAGAAAACAGGGTCGGCTACACCTTC.

The V and J genes are TRBV5-1 and TRBJ1-5; TRBD1 matches 7 bases. V shed 0 bases, J shed 3 bases, and the junction held 3 bases outside the gene matches. This CDR3 has 15 amino acids. From germline, CDR1 is SGHRS and CDR2 YFSETQ. The CDR3 region has the DNA TGCGCCAGCAGCTTGGGACAGGGAAACAATCAGCCCCAGCATTTT. The encoded protein is CASSLGQGNNQPQHF.

V is TRBV2 and J is TRBJ2-7; 9 bases align to TRBD1. The CDR3 totals 16 residues. The trim removed 5 bases at V and 2 bases at J, leaving 10 bases unmatched. Germline V gene sequence: CDR1 SNHLY, CDR2 FYNNEI. The DNA of the CDR3 is TGTGCCAGCAGTTTCCTCGGACAGGGGAAGACCTACGAGCAGTACTTC. Translation: CASSFLGQGKTYEQYF.

This chain connects TRBV5-1 to TRBJ2-7; TRBD2 matches at 10 bases. CDR3 length: 18 residues. Germline V gene sequence: CDR1 SGHRS, CDR2 YFSETQ. The V and J ends lost 4 bases and 6 bases, in that order; junction bases with no gene match: 19. This CDR3 is CASSPGTSAFNNFGEQYF. CDR3 nucleotide sequence: TGCGCCAGCAGCCCTGGGACTAGCGCATTTAATAACTTCGGCGAGCAGTACTTC.

This chain uses TRBV28 with TRBJ2-7; TRBD1 matches at 9 bases. Germline CDR1 and CDR2: MDHEN and SYDVKM. This CDR3 contains 18 residues. With V trimmed by 5 bases and J by 4 bases, 18 bases remained unmatched. CDR3 DNA: TGTGCCAGCAGTGTGAGCCCTACAGGGGGCCCTTGGGGGTACGAGCAGTACTTC. Its protein is CASSVSPTGGPWGYEQYF.

The chain has TRBV6-5 and TRBJ2-5, with D tentatively TRBD1 (6 bases). This CDR3 has 14 residues. The germline CDR1 and CDR2 sequences are MNHEY and SVGAGI. Trimming stripped 6 bases from V and 7 bases from J, with 18 bases between. The CDR3 loop is CASRTLAETGTQYF. The CDR3 region has the DNA TGTGCCAGCAGGACACTTGCGGAGACAGGGACCCAGTACTTC.

This chain uses TRBV4-3 with TRBJ2-6; 8 bases line up with TRBD1. CDR3 length equals 17 residues. The germline V gene encodes CDR1 LGHNA and CDR2 YSLEER. Trimming cost V 4 bases and J 0 bases; bases outside gene matches: 5. CDR3 loop: CASSRDRQSSGANVLTF. In nucleotides, the CDR3 is TGCGCCAGCAGCCGGGACAGGCAAAGCTCTGGGGCCAACGTCCTGACTTTC.

About this clone: A read error may produce the germline difference seen at one junction end. This sequence joins TRBV5-1 and TRBJ2-1, with TRBD2 identical over 8 bases. The CDR3 covers 17 residues. The germline V gene encodes CDR1 SGHRS and CDR2 YFSETQ. The CDR3: CARSGGRGGAVYNEQFF. The CDR3 DNA reads TGCGCCCGCAGCGGGGGCCGGGGGGGGGCGGTATACAATGAGCAGTTCTTC. Supplemented by reference TRBV5-1 and TRBJ2-1, the full variable domain reads KAGVTQTPRYLIKTRGQQVTLSCSPISGHRSVSWYQQTPGQGLQFLFEYFSETQRNKGNFPGRFSGRQFSNSRSEMNVSTLELGDSALYLCARSGGRGGAVYNEQFFGPGTRLTVL.

The chain joins TRBV6-4 to TRBJ2-1; 14 bases are shared with TRBD2. Germline V gene lookup returns CDR1 MRHNA and CDR2 SNTAGT. The ends lost 9 bases at V and 5 bases at J; junction bases unmatched: 6. The CDR3 extends over 15 amino acids. The CDR3 DNA sequence: TGTGCCAGTAAACCGGGACTAGCGGGAGACAATGAGCAGTTCTTC. Amino acids: CASKPGLAGDNEQFF.

The chain is built from TRBV2 and TRBJ2-1; TRBD2 agrees at 10 bases. V shed 3 bases, J shed 5 bases, and the junction held 13 bases outside the gene matches. CDR1 and CDR2 from the germline V gene are SNHLY and FYNNEI. This CDR3 region has 18 residues. CDR3: CASSESWASGSYNNEQFF. The CDR3 region has the DNA TGTGCCAGCAGTGAGTCATGGGCTAGCGGGAGTTACAACAATGAGCAGTTCTTC.

This rearrangement joins TRBV15 to TRBJ1-1, with 8 bases aligning to TRBD1. CDR1 is LNHNV, CDR2 YYDKDF, per germline (reference sequence). The CDR3 has 12 residues. The J segment lost 8 bases and the V segment lost 4 bases, leaving 3 bases of the junction unmatched. The CDR3 region has the DNA TGTGCCACCAGCACAGGGGGCGGAGAAGCTTTCTTT. This sequence encodes CATSTGGGEAFF.

The chain uses TRBV5-1 and TRBJ2-7; possibly TRBD1 for D (6 bases). CDR3 length equals 14 residues. Germline assignment: CDR1 SGHRS and CDR2 YFSETQ. V dropped 3 bases and J dropped 0 bases, with 10 bases sitting between them. Here the CDR3 DNA reads TGCGCCAGCAGCTCCAGGACAGTCTCCTACGAGCAGTACTTC. It codes for CASSSRTVSYEQYF.

This sequence joins TRBV15 and TRBJ2-7; TRBD2 matches 9 bases. Looked up from germline, CDR1 is LNHNV and CDR2 is YYDKDF (reference sequence). The junction had 6 bases not matched to a gene; V was cut back by 0 bases and J by 3 bases. The CDR3 covers 16 residues. This CDR3 reads CATSREPRLADYEQYF. Written as DNA, the CDR3 is TGTGCCACCAGCAGAGAGCCACGACTAGCGGACTACGAGCAGTACTTC.

This rearrangement joins TRBV6-2 or TRBV6-3 to TRBJ2-3; 11 bases are a match to TRBD2. J was trimmed by 0 bases and V by 2 bases; bases with no gene match: 1. The CDR3 runs to 16 residues. Germline-derived CDR1 and CDR2 are MNHEY and SVGEGT. This CDR3 is CASSYRTSGSTDTQYF. The CDR3 DNA reads as TGTGCCAGCAGTTACAGGACTAGCGGGAGCACAGATACGCAGTATTTT.

The CDR3 region is CASSIDRTGYGYTF. The CDR3 nucleotides read TGTGCCAGTAGTATAGATCGGACAGGGTATGGCTACACCTTC. The chain links TRBV19 to TRBJ1-2; 8 bases match TRBD1. The germline CDR1 and CDR2 sequences are LNHDA and SQIVND (reference sequence). The CDR3 runs to 14 residues. The trim removed 0 bases at V and 5 bases at J, leaving 2 bases unmatched. The full variable domain, its missing parts supplied by reference TRBV19 and TRBJ1-2, is DGGITQSPKYLFRKEGQNVTLSCEQNLNHDAMYWYRQDPGQGLRLIYYSQIVNDFQKGDIAEGYSVSREKKESFPLTVTSAQKNPTAFYLCASSIDRTGYGYTFGSGTRLTVV.

V usage is TRBV11-3 and J usage is TRBJ2-3, with D possibly matching TRBD2 (5 bases). In germline, CDR1 is SGHNT, CDR2 YENEEA. The CDR3 is made up of 13 amino acids. Trimming pared 0 bases from V and 6 bases from J, leaving 7 bases between. CDR3 bases: TGTGCCAGCAGCTTAGATAGGAGGGATACGCAGTATTTT. Its protein product is CASSLDRRDTQYF.

This sequence joins TRBV5-8 and TRBJ2-3; 10 positions agree with TRBD2. The V gene's germline CDR1 is SGHTS and CDR2 YDEGEE. With V trimmed by 6 bases and J by 0 bases, 7 bases remained unmatched. The CDR3 has 16 amino acids. The CDR3 DNA is TGTGCCAGCACGAAAAGCGGGAGGGGCAGCACAGATACGCAGTATTTT. It is translated as CASTKSGRGSTDTQYF. Combining the CDR3 with reference TRBV5-8 and TRBJ2-3 gives the whole variable domain EAGVTQSPTHLIKTRGQQATLRCSPISGHTSVYWYQQALGLGLQFLLWYDEGEERNRGNFPPRFSGRQFPNYSSELNVNALELEDSALYLCASTKSGRGSTDTQYFGPGTRLTVL.

The chain is built from TRBV7-6 and TRBJ1-3; maybe TRBD1 (6 bases). Per the germline V gene, CDR1 is SGHVS and CDR2 is FNYEAQ. V was clipped by 5 bases and J by 8 bases, with 13 bases between them. The CDR3 sequence is 13 residues long. CDR3 sequence: CASSPPQGHTIYF. The DNA for the CDR3 is TGTGCCAGCAGCCCTCCCCAGGGGCACACCATATATTTT.

Only a few counts were recorded for this clone. CDR3 coding DNA: TGCGCCAGCGCCGGGACAGGGAATGAAAAACTGTTTTTT. This sequence encodes CASAGTGNEKLFF. This chain connects TRBV10-1 to TRBJ1-4, with 9 bases fitting TRBD1. CDR3 length: 13 residues. V was pared by 8 bases and J by 5 bases, with 3 bases of the junction left unmatched. CDR1 is WNHNN and CDR2 is SYGVQD in the germline V gene (reference sequence).

V is TRBV25-1 and J is TRBJ1-3; D is unclear. The CDR3 is 13 amino acids. Germline V gene data show CDR1 as MGHDK and CDR2 as SYGVNS. V lost 8 bases to trimming and J lost 0 bases, with 8 bases between them. The CDR3 DNA reads TGTGCCAGCCTTAAGAGCTCTGGAAACACCATATATTTT. Translation gives CASLKSSGNTIYF.

V is TRBV5-1 and J is TRBJ2-7, with TRBD2 matching 7 bases. Per germline, CDR1 SGHRS and CDR2 YFSETQ. The CDR3 is 15 residues long. Losses at the gene ends were 5 bases for V and 3 bases for J; bases not matched to a gene: 11. Here the CDR3 DNA reads TGCGCCAGCAGTTTCTCCGGGACTACCATCTACGAGCAGTACTTC. It codes for CASSFSGTTIYEQYF.

The gene calls are TRBV7-2 and TRBJ2-3; D is possibly TRBD2 (5 bases). CDR1 is SGHTA and CDR2 is FQGNSA in the germline V gene. CDR3 size: 16 residues. The V and J ends lost 5 bases and 4 bases respectively, with 19 bases between them. CDR3 nucleotides: TGTGCCAGCAGCCCCCAAGCTGGTGGGAGCGCAGATACGCAGTATTTT. Encoded protein: CASSPQAGGSADTQYF.

V gene TRBV28 combines with J gene TRBJ2-7; 7 bases line up with TRBD2. Germline loops: CDR1 MDHEN, CDR2 SYDVKM. The CDR3 is made up of 14 amino acids. Germline trimming cut 7 bases from V and 2 bases from J; bases unmatched to any gene: 8. The CDR3 nucleotides are TGTGCCAGCATACTAGCGACACCCCCCTACGAGCAGTACTTC. Its protein is CASILATPPYEQYF. The full variable domain, with the rest looked up from reference TRBV28 and TRBJ2-7, is DVKVTQSSRYLVKRTGEKVFLECVQDMDHENMFWYRQDPGLGLRLIYFSYDVKMKEKGDIPEGYSVSREKKERFSLILESASTNQTSMYLCASILATPPYEQYFGPGTRLTVT.

This chain connects TRBV4-3 to TRBJ2-5; D might be TRBD2 (5 bases). Germline-derived CDR1 and CDR2 are LGHNA and YSLEER. CDR3 length equals 15 residues. V was pared by 1 base and J by 5 bases, with 14 bases between. The chain's CDR3 is CASSQVANRGETQYF. In DNA form, the CDR3 reads TGCGCCAGCAGCCAAGTGGCCAACCGAGGGGAGACCCAGTACTTC.

The chain joins TRBV27 to TRBJ2-7; TRBD1 matches at 9 bases. This CDR3 is 14 amino acids long. The germline CDR1 and CDR2 sequences are MNHEY and SMNVEV (reference sequence). The junction had 9 bases not matched to a gene; V was cut back by 5 bases and J by 7 bases. CDR3 amino acids: CASSLSGQGWEQYF. CDR3 nucleotide sequence: TGTGCCAGCAGTCTTTCCGGACAGGGGTGGGAGCAGTACTTC.

The V call is TRBV27, the J call TRBJ2-1; a possible D gene is TRBD1 (6 bases). The germline CDR1 and CDR2 sequences are MNHEY and SMNVEV (reference sequence). V was pared by 2 bases and J by 9 bases, with 20 bases between. The CDR3 runs 16 residues. DNA for the CDR3: TGTGCCAGCAGTTTACCCCCGGGGACCACCAGGGGTGAGCAGTTCTTC. This translates into CASSLPPGTTRGEQFF.

V is TRBV6-5 and J is TRBJ2-1; the match to TRBD2 covers 8 bases. CDR1 and CDR2 (germline): MNHEY, SVGAGI. The CDR3 covers 14 residues. J gave up 8 bases and V 10 bases, and 13 bases lay outside the gene matches. The CDR3 protein is CAIMKAGVHDEQFF. CDR3 in DNA: TGTGCCATCATGAAAGCGGGAGTTCACGATGAGCAGTTCTTC.

On this clone itself: Other DNA sequences within the sample encode an identical CDR3. V gene TRBV30 combines with J gene TRBJ1-1; 8 nucleotides agree with TRBD1. The trim removed 4 bases at V and 1 base at J, leaving 2 bases unmatched. The CDR3 covers 13 residues. The germline V gene has CDR1 GTSNPN and CDR2 SVGIG (reference sequence). CDR3 sequence: CAWTGQGNTEAFF. CDR3 sequence (DNA): TGTGCCTGGACAGGACAGGGGAACACTGAAGCTTTCTTT.

The chain carries TRBV2 and TRBJ1-6; 7 bases are shared with TRBD1. Germline V gene lookup returns CDR1 SNHLY and CDR2 FYNNEI. The CDR3 has 15 amino acids. V trimming: 7 bases; J trimming: 7 bases; junction bases outside the gene matches: 10. As DNA, the CDR3 is TGTGCCAGCAATTCGGCCGGGACAGTGAATTCACCCCTCCACTTT. Encoded protein: CASNSAGTVNSPLHF.

The chain has TRBV13 and TRBJ2-4; perhaps TRBD2 as D (6 bases). Germline V gene data show CDR1 as PRHDT and CDR2 as FYEKMQ (reference sequence). V lost 2 bases and J lost 0, with 8 bases in between. The CDR3 is 15 amino acids. In DNA form, the CDR3 reads TGTGCCAGCAGCTTACAGGGACTAGCCAAAAACATTCAGTACTTC. Its protein product is CASSLQGLAKNIQYF.